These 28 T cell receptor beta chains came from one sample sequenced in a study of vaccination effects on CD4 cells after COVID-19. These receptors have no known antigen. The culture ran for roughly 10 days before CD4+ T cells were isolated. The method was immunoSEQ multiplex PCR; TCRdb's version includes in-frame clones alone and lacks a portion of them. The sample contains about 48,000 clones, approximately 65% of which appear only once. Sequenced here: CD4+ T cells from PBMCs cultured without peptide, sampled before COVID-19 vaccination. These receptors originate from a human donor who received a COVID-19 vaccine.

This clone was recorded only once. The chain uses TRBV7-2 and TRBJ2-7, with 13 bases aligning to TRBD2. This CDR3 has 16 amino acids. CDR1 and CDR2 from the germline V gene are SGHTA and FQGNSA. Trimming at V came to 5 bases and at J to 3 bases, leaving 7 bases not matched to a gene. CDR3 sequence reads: CASSTARTSGSYEQYF. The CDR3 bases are TGTGCCAGCAGCACCGCCAGGACTAGCGGGAGCTACGAGCAGTACTTC. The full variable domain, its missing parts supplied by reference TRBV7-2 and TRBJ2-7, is GAGVSQSPSNKVTEKGKDVELRCDPISGHTALYWYRQSLGQGLEFLIYFQGNSAPDKSGLPSDRFSAERTGGSVSTLTIQRTQQEDSAVYLCASSTARTSGSYEQYFGPGTRLTVT.

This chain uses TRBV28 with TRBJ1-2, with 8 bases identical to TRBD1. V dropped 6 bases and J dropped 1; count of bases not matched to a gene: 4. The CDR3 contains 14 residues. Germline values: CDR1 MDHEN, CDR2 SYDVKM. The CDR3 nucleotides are TGTGCCAGCAGGCGACAGGGGTTTAACTATGGCTACACCTTC. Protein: CASRRQGFNYGYTF.

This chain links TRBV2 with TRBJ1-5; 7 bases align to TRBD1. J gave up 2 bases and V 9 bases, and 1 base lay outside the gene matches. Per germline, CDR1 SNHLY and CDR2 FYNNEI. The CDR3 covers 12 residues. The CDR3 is CASGTGNQPQHF. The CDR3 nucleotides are TGTGCCAGTGGGACAGGCAATCAGCCCCAGCATTTT.

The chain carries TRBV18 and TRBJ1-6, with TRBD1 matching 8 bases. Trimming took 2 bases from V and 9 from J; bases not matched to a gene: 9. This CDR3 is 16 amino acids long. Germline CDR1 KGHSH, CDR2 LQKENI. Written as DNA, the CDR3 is TGTGCCAGCTCACCATTTGGTGGACAGGGATCTTCACCCCTCCACTTT. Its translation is CASSPFGGQGSSPLHF.

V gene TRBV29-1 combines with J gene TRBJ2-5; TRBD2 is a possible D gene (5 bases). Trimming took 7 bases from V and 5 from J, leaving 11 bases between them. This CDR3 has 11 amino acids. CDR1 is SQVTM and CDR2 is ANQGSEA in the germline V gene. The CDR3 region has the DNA TGCAGCGCTTCGGGAACGGAGACCCAGTACTTC. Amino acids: CSASGTETQYF.

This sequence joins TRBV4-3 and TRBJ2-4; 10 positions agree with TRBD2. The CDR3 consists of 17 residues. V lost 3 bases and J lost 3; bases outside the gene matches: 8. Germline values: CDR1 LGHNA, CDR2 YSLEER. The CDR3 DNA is TGCGCCAGCAGCCACATAGCGGGGGGATTCGGCAAAAACATTCAGTACTTC. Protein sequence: CASSHIAGGFGKNIQYF.

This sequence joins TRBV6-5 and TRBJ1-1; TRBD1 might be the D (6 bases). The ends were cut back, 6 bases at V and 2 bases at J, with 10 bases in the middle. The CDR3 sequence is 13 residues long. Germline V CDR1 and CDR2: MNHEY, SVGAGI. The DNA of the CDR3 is TGTGCCAGCAGCCGGGACATAAACACTGAAGCTTTCTTT. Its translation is CASSRDINTEAFF.

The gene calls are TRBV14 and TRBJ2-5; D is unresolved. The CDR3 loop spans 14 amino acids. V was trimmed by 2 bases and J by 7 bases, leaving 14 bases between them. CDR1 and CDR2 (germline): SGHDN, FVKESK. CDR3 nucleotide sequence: TGTGCCAGCAGCCAACTCGGGTATTCAGGGACCCAGTACTTC. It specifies CASSQLGYSGTQYF.

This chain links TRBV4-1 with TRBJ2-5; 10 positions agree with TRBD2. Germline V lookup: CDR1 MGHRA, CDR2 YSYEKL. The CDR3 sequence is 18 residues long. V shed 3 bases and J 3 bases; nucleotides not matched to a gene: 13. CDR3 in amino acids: CASSHEETALAGEETQYF. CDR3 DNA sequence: TGCGCCAGCAGCCACGAAGAAACAGCCCTAGCGGGAGAAGAGACCCAGTACTTC.

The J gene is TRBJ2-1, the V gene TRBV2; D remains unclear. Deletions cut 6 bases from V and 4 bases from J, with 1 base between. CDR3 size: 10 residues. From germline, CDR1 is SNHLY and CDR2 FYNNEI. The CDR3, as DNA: TGTGCCAGCAGGTACAATGAGCAGTTCTTC. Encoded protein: CASRYNEQFF. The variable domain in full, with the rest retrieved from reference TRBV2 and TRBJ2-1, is EPEVTQTPSHQVTQMGQEVILRCVPISNHLYFYWYRQILGQKVEFLVSFYNNEISEKSEIFDDQFSVERPDGSNFTLKIRSTKLEDSAMYFCASRYNEQFFGPGTRLTVL.

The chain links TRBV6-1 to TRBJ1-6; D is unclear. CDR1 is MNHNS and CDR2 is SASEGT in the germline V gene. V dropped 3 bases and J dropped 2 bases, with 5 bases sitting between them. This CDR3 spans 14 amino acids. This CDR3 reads CASSDGTYNSPLHF. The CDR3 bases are TGTGCCAGCAGTGACGGTACCTATAATTCACCCCTCCACTTT.

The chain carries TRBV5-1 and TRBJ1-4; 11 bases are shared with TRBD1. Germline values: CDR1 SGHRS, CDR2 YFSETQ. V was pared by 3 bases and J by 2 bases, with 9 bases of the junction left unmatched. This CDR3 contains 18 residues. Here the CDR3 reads CASSSRGQGATTNEKLFF. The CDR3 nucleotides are TGCGCCAGCAGCTCACGTGGACAGGGGGCTACGACTAATGAAAAACTGTTTTTT.

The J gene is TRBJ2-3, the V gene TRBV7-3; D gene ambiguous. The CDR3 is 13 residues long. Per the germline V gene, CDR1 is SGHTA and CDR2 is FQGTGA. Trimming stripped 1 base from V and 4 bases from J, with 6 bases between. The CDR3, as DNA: TGTGCCAGCAGCTTAATGGTGGCAGATACGCAGTATTTT. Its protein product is CASSLMVADTQYF.

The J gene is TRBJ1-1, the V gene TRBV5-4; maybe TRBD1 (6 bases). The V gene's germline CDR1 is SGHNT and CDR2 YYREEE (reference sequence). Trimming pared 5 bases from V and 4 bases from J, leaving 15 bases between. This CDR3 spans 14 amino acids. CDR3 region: CASSEGPTGTEAFF. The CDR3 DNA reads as TGTGCCAGCAGTGAGGGCCCGACAGGCACTGAAGCTTTCTTT. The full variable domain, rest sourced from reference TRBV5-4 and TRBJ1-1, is ETGVTQSPTHLIKTRGQQVTLRCSSQSGHNTVSWYQQALGQGPQFIFQYYREEENGRGNFPPRFSGLQFPNYSSELNVNALELDDSALYLCASSEGPTGTEAFFGQGTRLTVV.

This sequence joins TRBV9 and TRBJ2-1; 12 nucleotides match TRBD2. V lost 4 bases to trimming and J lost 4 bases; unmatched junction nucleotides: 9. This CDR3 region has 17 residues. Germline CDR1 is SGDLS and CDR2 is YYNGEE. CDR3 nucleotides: TGTGCCAGCAGCCCGCGACTAGCGGGAGTGGGTTACAATGAGCAGTTCTTC. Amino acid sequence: CASSPRLAGVGYNEQFF.

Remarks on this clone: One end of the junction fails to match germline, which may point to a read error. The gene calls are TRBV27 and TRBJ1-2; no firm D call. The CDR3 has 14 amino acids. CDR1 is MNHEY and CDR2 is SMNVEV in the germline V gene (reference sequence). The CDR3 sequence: CTSSLSGSNYGYTF. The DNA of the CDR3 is TGTACCAGCAGTTTATCTGGGTCTAACTATGGCTACACCTTC.

CDR3 amino acids: CSASSGLAGRGGNEQFF. The CDR3 nucleotides are TGCAGTGCTAGTTCAGGACTAGCGGGGCGGGGGGGCAATGAGCAGTTCTTC. This sequence joins TRBV20-1 and TRBJ2-1; 12 bases match TRBD2. The CDR3 contains 17 residues. Germline values: CDR1 DFQATT, CDR2 SNEGSKA (reference sequence). The J segment lost 6 bases and the V segment lost 3 bases, leaving 12 bases of the junction unmatched.

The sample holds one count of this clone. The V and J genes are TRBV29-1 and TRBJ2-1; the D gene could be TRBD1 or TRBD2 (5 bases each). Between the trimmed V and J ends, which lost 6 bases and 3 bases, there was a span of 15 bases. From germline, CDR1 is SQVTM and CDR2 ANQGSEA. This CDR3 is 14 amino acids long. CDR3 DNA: TGCAGCGTCAGAAGATCGGGGCTCTACAATGAGCAGTTCTTC. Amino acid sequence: CSVRRSGLYNEQFF.

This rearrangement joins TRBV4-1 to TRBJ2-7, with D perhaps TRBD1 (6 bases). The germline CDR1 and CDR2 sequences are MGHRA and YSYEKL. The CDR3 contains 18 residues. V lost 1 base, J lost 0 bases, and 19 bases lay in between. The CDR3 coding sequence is TGCGCCAGCAGCCAAGCCGCACAGGGAATGATTGGCTCCTACGAGCAGTACTTC. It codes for CASSQAAQGMIGSYEQYF.

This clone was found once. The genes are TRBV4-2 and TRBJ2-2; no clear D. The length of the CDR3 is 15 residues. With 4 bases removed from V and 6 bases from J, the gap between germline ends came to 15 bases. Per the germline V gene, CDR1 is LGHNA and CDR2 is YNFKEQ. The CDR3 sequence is CASSPLATSAGELFF. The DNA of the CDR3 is TGTGCCAGCAGCCCGCTGGCCACCTCGGCCGGGGAGCTGTTTTTT.

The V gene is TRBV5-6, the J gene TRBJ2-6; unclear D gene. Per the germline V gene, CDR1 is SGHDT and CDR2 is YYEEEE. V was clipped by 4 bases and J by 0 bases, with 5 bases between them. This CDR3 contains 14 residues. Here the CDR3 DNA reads TGTGCCAGCAGCCCCCCCTCTGGGGCCAACGTCCTGACTTTC. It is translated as CASSPPSGANVLTF.

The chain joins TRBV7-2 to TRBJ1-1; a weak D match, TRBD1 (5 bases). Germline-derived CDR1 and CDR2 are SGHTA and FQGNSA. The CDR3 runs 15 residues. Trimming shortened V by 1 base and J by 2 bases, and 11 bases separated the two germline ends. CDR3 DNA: TGTGCCAGCAGCTTAGGTCCAGGGTTCAACACTGAAGCTTTCTTT. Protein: CASSLGPGFNTEAFF.

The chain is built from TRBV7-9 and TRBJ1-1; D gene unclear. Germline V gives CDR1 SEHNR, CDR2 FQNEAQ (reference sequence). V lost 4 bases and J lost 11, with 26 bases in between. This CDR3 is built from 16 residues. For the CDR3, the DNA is TGTGCCAGCAGCTCCAGAACGAGGGTATCGGATTTGGGGGCTTTCTTT. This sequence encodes CASSSRTRVSDLGAFF.

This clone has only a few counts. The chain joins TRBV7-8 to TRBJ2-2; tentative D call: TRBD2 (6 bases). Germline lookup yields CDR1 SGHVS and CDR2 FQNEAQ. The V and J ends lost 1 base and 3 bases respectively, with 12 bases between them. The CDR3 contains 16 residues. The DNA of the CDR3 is TGTGCCAGCAGCTTAGTTGGTGGGAGGCACACCGGGGAGCTGTTTTTT. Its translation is CASSLVGGRHTGELFF.

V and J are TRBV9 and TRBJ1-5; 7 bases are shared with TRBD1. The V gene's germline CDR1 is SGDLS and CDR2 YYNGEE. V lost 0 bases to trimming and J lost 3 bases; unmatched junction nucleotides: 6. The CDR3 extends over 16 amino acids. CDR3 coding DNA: TGTGCCAGCAGCGTAGGTCCGACAGGGAACAATCAGCCCCAGCATTTT. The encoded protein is CASSVGPTGNNQPQHF.

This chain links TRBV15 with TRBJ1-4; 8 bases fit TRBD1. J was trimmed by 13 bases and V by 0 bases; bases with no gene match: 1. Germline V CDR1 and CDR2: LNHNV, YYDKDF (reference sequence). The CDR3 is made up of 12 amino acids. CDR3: CATSRDDRGLFF. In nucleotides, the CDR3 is TGTGCCACCAGCAGAGATGACAGGGGACTGTTTTTT.

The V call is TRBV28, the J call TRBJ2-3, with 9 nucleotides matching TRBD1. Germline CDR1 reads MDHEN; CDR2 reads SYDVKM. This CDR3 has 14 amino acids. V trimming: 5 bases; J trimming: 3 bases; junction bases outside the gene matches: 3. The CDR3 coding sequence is TGTGCCAGCAGTAGCGGACAGGGGACAGATACGCAGTATTTT. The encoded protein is CASSSGQGTDTQYF.

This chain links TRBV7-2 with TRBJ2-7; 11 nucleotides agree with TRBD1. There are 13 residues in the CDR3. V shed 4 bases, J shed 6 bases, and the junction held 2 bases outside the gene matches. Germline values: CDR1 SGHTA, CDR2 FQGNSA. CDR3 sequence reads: CASSSGTGGEQYF. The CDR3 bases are TGTGCCAGCAGCTCAGGGACAGGGGGCGAGCAGTACTTC.